Following are 25 T cell receptor beta chains from one sample sequenced in a study of cytomegalovirus exposure and HLA in healthy donors. The PCR had 60 Vbeta and 13 Jbeta primers. TCRdb's table, derived via immunoSEQ multiplex PCR, lists solely in-frame clones and lacks some. The profile covers 75,000 to 100,000 clones, with about four fifths appearing a single time and 2.5% to 3.5% taken by the ten largest. Sequencing used PBMCs. The receptors were gathered from a female donor in good health and CMV-seropositive.

The genes are TRBV6-6 and TRBJ2-5; D may be TRBD2 (6 bases). With 7 bases removed from V and 5 bases from J, the gap between germline ends came to 8 bases. The CDR3 has 11 residues. Germline V gene lookup returns CDR1 MNHNY and CDR2 SVGAGI (reference sequence). The CDR3 loop reads CASTRGETQYF. The CDR3 nucleotides are TGTGCCAGCACTCGGGGGGAGACCCAGTACTTC.

The chain is built from TRBV7-3 and TRBJ1-1; D gene uncertain. The V gene lost 1 base and the J gene lost 2 bases, with 8 bases spanning the gap. The germline CDR1 and CDR2 sequences are SGHTA and FQGTGA. The CDR3 contains 14 residues. For the CDR3, the DNA is TGTGCCAGCAGCTTAAATCCGGGAAACACTGAAGCTTTCTTT. The encoded protein is CASSLNPGNTEAFF.

This chain links TRBV19 with TRBJ2-5, with 8 bases lining up with TRBD1. The length of the CDR3 is 14 residues. J was trimmed by 2 bases and V by 5 bases; bases with no gene match: 4. Germline CDR1 LNHDA, CDR2 SQIVND (reference sequence). The CDR3 coding sequence is TGTGCCAGTAGTGCAGGGGGCGGACAAGAGACCCAGTACTTC. It specifies CASSAGGGQETQYF.

This clone has only one observation. The CDR3 loop is CASSLYEAYPYEQYF. The CDR3, as DNA: TGTGCCAGCAGCTTATACGAGGCATACCCCTACGAGCAGTACTTC. V and J are TRBV7-9 and TRBJ2-7, with D unresolved. CDR3 length: 15 amino acids. The V end was cut by 2 bases, the J end by 2 bases, with 13 bases between. The germline CDR1 and CDR2 sequences are SEHNR and FQNEAQ (reference sequence).

The chain has TRBV11-2 and TRBJ2-5; TRBD1 is a possible D gene (6 bases). Trimming left V 5 bases short and J 2 bases short, with 12 bases between. The CDR3 is made up of 14 amino acids. Per the germline V gene, CDR1 is SGHAT and CDR2 is FQNNGV. The CDR3 here is CASSVTGRQETQYF. As DNA, the CDR3 is TGTGCCAGCAGCGTTACAGGGAGACAAGAGACCCAGTACTTC.

This chain connects TRBV7-9 to TRBJ2-2; D is unclear. V lost 0 bases and J 4 bases, leaving 9 bases between the germline ends. The CDR3 is 15 amino acids. Germline V gives CDR1 SEHNR, CDR2 FQNEAQ (reference sequence). The CDR3 bases are TGTGCCAGCAGCTTAGCGGGCCTTCCCACCGGGGAGCTGTTTTTT. This sequence encodes CASSLAGLPTGELFF.

This rearrangement joins TRBV28 to TRBJ1-2, with D perhaps matching TRBD1 (5 bases). The germline gives CDR1 MDHEN, CDR2 SYDVKM. The CDR3 runs to 14 residues. The ends were cut back, 3 bases at V and 3 bases at J, with 11 bases in the middle. The CDR3 region has the DNA TGTGCCAGCAGTTTGCGGGGGGAACACTATGGCTACACCTTC. This gives the protein CASSLRGEHYGYTF.

This clone has only one observation. The V gene is TRBV19, the J gene TRBJ2-7; TRBD2 matches at 9 bases. V gave up 3 bases and J gave up 5 bases; unmatched junction bases: 5. CDR3 size: 14 residues. CDR1 is LNHDA and CDR2 is SQIVND in the germline V gene (reference sequence). The CDR3 region is CASSMGGGAHEQYF. CDR3 nucleotides: TGTGCCAGTAGTATGGGCGGGGGGGCCCACGAGCAGTACTTC.

The gene calls are TRBV5-4 and TRBJ1-3; 7 bases align to TRBD1. Germline CDR1 is SGHNT and CDR2 is YYREEE (reference sequence). After removal of 2 bases from V and 9 bases from J, the junction contained 8 bases not matched to a gene. The CDR3 totals 14 residues. The DNA of the CDR3 is TGTGCCAGCAGCTTACCGGGACAGACAAGCACCATATATTTT. This codes for CASSLPGQTSTIYF.

The chain uses TRBV30 and TRBJ2-4; 10 nucleotides agree with TRBD2. The V gene end was trimmed by 0 bases and the J gene end by 10 bases; junction bases not matched to a gene: 6. CDR1 is GTSNPN, CDR2 SVGIG, per germline (reference sequence). This CDR3 region has 14 residues. DNA for the CDR3: TGTGCCTGGAGTGTAGGGCTAGCGGGGGAAATTCAGTACTTC. Translation gives CAWSVGLAGEIQYF.

This clone was observed a handful of times. The DNA is left out, because the CDR3 cannot be placed on it with certainty; the CDR3 is given as TCRdb lists it. This rearrangement joins TRBV6-1 to TRBJ1-1; the table calls TRBD1, which could not be checked here. In germline, CDR1 is MNHNS, CDR2 SASEGT. The CDR3 extends over 14 residues, inclusive of both ends. The CDR3 is CASSILDSNTEAFF.

This clone has just a few counts. In nucleotides, the CDR3 is TGTGCCAGCAGCGGCAACAGGGTCCCCTACGAGCAGTACTTC. Its protein product is CASSGNRVPYEQYF. The gene calls are TRBV6-1 and TRBJ2-7; D is perhaps TRBD1 (6 bases). Germline loops: CDR1 MNHNS, CDR2 SASEGT. The CDR3 length is 14 residues. The V and J ends lost 6 bases and 2 bases respectively, with 14 bases between them.

The chain recombines TRBV7-2 with TRBJ2-3; 10 bases match TRBD2. Germline CDR1 and CDR2: SGHTA and FQGNSA. The CDR3 totals 16 residues. With 0 bases clipped from V and 7 bases from J, the junction kept 7 bases outside the gene matches. The chain's CDR3 is CASSLAPSGGANTQYF. The CDR3 region has the DNA TGTGCCAGCAGCTTAGCGCCCAGCGGGGGGGCAAATACGCAGTATTTT.

J is TRBJ2-5 and V is TRBV5-4; D may be TRBD1 (6 bases). Trimming removed 0 bases at V and 0 bases at J, with 9 bases between. Germline V lookup: CDR1 SGHNT, CDR2 YYREEE (reference sequence). CDR3 length: 15 residues. The CDR3 protein is CASSLGTVNQETQYF. CDR3 DNA: TGTGCCAGCAGCTTGGGGACAGTAAACCAAGAGACCCAGTACTTC. Filled out from reference TRBV5-4 and TRBJ2-5, the complete variable domain reads ETGVTQSPTHLIKTRGQQVTLRCSSQSGHNTVSWYQQALGQGPQFIFQYYREEENGRGNFPPRFSGLQFPNYSSELNVNALELDDSALYLCASSLGTVNQETQYFGPGTRLLVL.

The V gene is TRBV7-2, the J gene TRBJ1-5; TRBD1 aligns across 12 bases. The CDR3 runs 16 residues. The germline V gene has CDR1 SGHTA and CDR2 FQGNSA. Trimming at V came to 5 bases and at J to 7 bases, leaving 9 bases not matched to a gene. CDR3 coding DNA: TGTGCCAGCAGCCCAGGGACAGGGGGCGCGGGGCAGCCCCAGCATTTT. Residues: CASSPGTGGAGQPQHF.

J is TRBJ2-5 and V is TRBV29-1; TRBD1 aligns across 9 bases. The tail of the sequence fits TRBJ2-7 better, so the J call may be wrong. CDR3 length: 15 residues. Germline V gene sequence: CDR1 SQVTM, CDR2 ANQGSEA. The CDR3 DNA sequence: TGCAGCGCGTTGTGGGGACAGGGATATTCCTACGAGCAGTACTTC. This sequence encodes CSALWGQGYSYEQYF.

This clone is medium-sized (0.01 to 0.1%) in the sample. The gene calls are TRBV6-5 and TRBJ2-5; 10 nucleotides match TRBD2. The CDR3 extends over 15 amino acids. V shed 2 bases, J shed 2 bases, and the junction held 2 bases outside the gene matches. From germline, CDR1 is MNHEY and CDR2 SVGAGI. The CDR3, as DNA: TGTGCCAGCAGTTACACTAGCGGGGCACAAGAGACCCAGTACTTC. Translating it yields CASSYTSGAQETQYF.

The V gene is TRBV6-6, the J gene TRBJ1-5, with TRBD1 matching over 7 bases. From germline, CDR1 is MNHNY and CDR2 SVGAGI (reference sequence). The V and J ends lost 6 bases and 2 bases, in that order; junction bases with no gene match: 4. The CDR3 covers 14 residues. Written as DNA, the CDR3 is TGTGCCAGCAGCCGTCAGGGGGGCAATCAGCCCCAGCATTTT. Amino acid sequence: CASSRQGGNQPQHF.

J is TRBJ2-7 and V is TRBV6-5; 11 bases fit TRBD2. The germline V gene encodes CDR1 MNHEY and CDR2 SVGAGI. The CDR3 is 15 residues long. Trimming cost V 5 bases and J 3 bases; bases outside gene matches: 6. In DNA, the CDR3 is TGTGCCAGCAGTCGCTCGGGACTAGCGGTCTACGAGCAGTACTTC. Translation gives CASSRSGLAVYEQYF.

J is TRBJ1-4 and V is TRBV5-1; D is ambiguous. V dropped 0 bases and J dropped 8 bases, with 11 bases sitting between them. Germline loops: CDR1 SGHRS, CDR2 YFSETQ. The length of the CDR3 is 14 residues. The CDR3 DNA sequence: TGCGCCAGCAGCTTGGACACCCCTAGGGAAAAACTGTTTTTT. Residues: CASSLDTPREKLFF.

The chain recombines TRBV29-1 with TRBJ1-2; 10 bases are shared with TRBD1. The CDR3 is made up of 14 amino acids. Trimming took 6 bases from V and 0 from J; bases not matched to a gene: 4. CDR1 and CDR2 from the germline V gene are SQVTM and ANQGSEA. CDR3 DNA: TGCAGCGTGGCTGGGACAGGGGCTAACTATGGCTACACCTTC. As protein: CSVAGTGANYGYTF.

The gene calls are TRBV5-1 and TRBJ2-1; D perhaps matches TRBD1 (6 bases). In germline, CDR1 is SGHRS, CDR2 YFSETQ. Trimming stripped 4 bases from V and 8 bases from J, with 16 bases between. This CDR3 spans 14 amino acids. In DNA form, the CDR3 reads TGCGCCAGCAGCCTGGACAGTCACATCGATGAGCAGTTCTTC. It codes for CASSLDSHIDEQFF.

This clone was observed a handful of times. The chain uses TRBV5-1 and TRBJ2-1; D may be TRBD2 (7 bases). The CDR3 sequence is 16 residues long. V lost 8 bases, J lost 4 bases, and 22 bases lay in between. Germline V lookup: CDR1 SGHRS, CDR2 YFSETQ. The CDR3 here is CASHEKRGGIYNEQFF. CDR3 DNA sequence: TGCGCCAGTCATGAAAAAAGGGGGGGGATATACAATGAGCAGTTCTTC.

This chain connects TRBV7-2 to TRBJ2-2; a weak D match, TRBD1 (6 bases). The germline V gene has CDR1 SGHTA and CDR2 FQGNSA. Trimming shortened V by 2 bases and J by 3 bases, and 7 bases separated the two germline ends. This CDR3 is built from 14 residues. The CDR3 here is CASSLYRDTGELFF. The DNA of the CDR3 is TGTGCCAGCAGCTTATACAGGGACACCGGGGAGCTGTTTTTT. Supplemented by reference TRBV7-2 and TRBJ2-2, the full variable domain reads GAGVSQSPSNKVTEKGKDVELRCDPISGHTALYWYRQSLGQGLEFLIYFQGNSAPDKSGLPSDRFSAERTGGSVSTLTIQRTQQEDSAVYLCASSLYRDTGELFFGEGSRLTVL.

This sequence joins TRBV7-2 and TRBJ2-4; 7 bases line up with TRBD1. Germline V lookup: CDR1 SGHTA, CDR2 FQGNSA. V was clipped by 5 bases and J by 3 bases; unmatched bases: 10. The CDR3 is 16 residues long. The CDR3 loop reads CASSPTGRVGKNIQYF. The CDR3 DNA reads as TGTGCCAGCAGCCCGACAGGGCGGGTAGGCAAAAACATTCAGTACTTC.